The text below deals with one TCR beta chain. As yet, its antigen is unknown. TCRdb re-derived calls from the reads in MiXCR, one entry per CDR3 protein. This sample yields hundreds of thousands of distinct CDR3 sequences, of which around 30% are seen a single time; over 13% belongs to the top ten. This entry is derived from a study of T cell repertoires in cytomegalovirus infection. Study-level findings and limits: Dominating the ex vivo response were TCR beta clonotypes that were CMV-specific and HLA-C-restricted.

Germline CDR1 MGHRA, CDR2 YSYEKL. The CDR3 loop spans 13 amino acids. Trimming removed 4 bases at V and 4 bases at J, with 10 bases between. V and J are TRBV4-1 and TRBJ1-1; D is ambiguous. The source material was cultured CD8+ T cells from PBMCs, sampled from culture after CMV antigen stimulation. The sequence was obtained from a human donor in good health (CMV status not recorded). Some clones in this sample may be carry-over from other donors' samples. The CDR3 sequence is CASSPLWVTEAFF. CDR3 sequence (DNA): TGCGCCAGCAGCCCATTGTGGGTCACTGAAGCTTTCTTT.